This T cell receptor beta chain appears in the sequencing data of a study of T cells in Graves' hyperthyroidism and ophthalmopathy. Patients between 18 and 65 years old had hyperthyroidism, newly diagnosed and lasting under 2 months. It was uncontrolled infection, other autoimmune disease, pregnancy or lactation that excluded patients. This clonotype was observed many times. Amplification of TCR beta CDR3 regions was performed using RNA transcripts as template. First-round RT-PCR with HTBI primers amplified the TCR CDR3 region. From the multiplex PCR reads, TCRdb called clonotypes with MiXCR, one entry per CDR3 protein. The sample yields 350,000 to 400,000 distinct CDR3 sequences, about a fifth seen once. Sequenced: blood. The source is a woman between 18 and 29 years old with Graves' hyperthyroidism.

The CDR3 bases are TGTGCCAGCAGTAGGGCAACAGGGAGCCATGAAGCTTTCTTT. Translation gives CASSRATGSHEAFF. The gene calls are TRBV6-1 and TRBJ1-1, with D possibly matching TRBD1 (6 bases). Germline CDR1 reads MNHNS; CDR2 reads SASEGT. This CDR3 region has 14 residues. V was pared by 5 bases and J by 7 bases, with 17 bases between.